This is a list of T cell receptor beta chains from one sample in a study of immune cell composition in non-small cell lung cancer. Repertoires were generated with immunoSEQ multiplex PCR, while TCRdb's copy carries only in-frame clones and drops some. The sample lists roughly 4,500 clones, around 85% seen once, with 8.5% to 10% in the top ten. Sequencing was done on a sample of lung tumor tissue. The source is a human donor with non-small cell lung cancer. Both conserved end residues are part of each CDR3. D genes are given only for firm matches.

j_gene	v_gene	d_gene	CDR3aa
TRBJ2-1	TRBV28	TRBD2	CASSLAGTSGINEQFF
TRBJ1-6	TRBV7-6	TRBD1	CASSLKQGLESSYNSPLHF
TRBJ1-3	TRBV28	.	CAIEMTGSGVFGNTIYF
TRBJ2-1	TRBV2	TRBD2	CASTGAGGPGGGNEQFF
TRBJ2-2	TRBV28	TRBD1	CASRSDRAFTGELFF
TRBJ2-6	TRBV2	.	CASSARPLGGANVLTF
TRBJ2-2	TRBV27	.	CASRTMGGELFF
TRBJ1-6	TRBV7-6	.	CASSLGPGSPLHF
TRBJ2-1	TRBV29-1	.	CSATESSYNEQFF
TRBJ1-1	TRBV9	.	CASSEGLMNTEAFF
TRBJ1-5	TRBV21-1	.	CASSKGRVKNQPQHF
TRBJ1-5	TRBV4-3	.	CASSQAVGKQPQHF
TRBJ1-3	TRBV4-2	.	CASSRGGGVTGNTIYF
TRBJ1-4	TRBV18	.	CASSPTEGHGEKLFF
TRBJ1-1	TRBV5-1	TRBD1	CASSSGQGWPEAFF
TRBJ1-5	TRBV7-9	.	CASSYTGEPQHF
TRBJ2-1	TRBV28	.	CASSPGLPQISSYNEQFF
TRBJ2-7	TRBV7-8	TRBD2	CASSPIAGGHYEQYF
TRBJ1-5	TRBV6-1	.	CASTGRVTNQPQHF
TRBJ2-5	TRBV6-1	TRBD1	CASSDRWAGGETQYF
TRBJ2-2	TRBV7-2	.	CASSLLQGGTGELFF
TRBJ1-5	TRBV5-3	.	CARSLGGGSNQPQHF
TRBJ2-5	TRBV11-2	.	CASSQTNPQETQYF
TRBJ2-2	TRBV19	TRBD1	CASSSGQGSGELFF
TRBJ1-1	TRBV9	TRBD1	CASSGLTGGTEAFF
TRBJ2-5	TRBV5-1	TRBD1	CASSLAGQVEETQYF
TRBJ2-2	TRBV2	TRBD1	CASSQQGDRELFF
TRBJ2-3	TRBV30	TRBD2	CAWTSGIADTQYF
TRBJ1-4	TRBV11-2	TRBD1	CASSLDTGGKNEKLFF
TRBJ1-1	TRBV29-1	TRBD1	CSALGQENTEAFF
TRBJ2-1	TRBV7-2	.	CASSLSWENEQFF
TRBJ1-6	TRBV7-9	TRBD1	CASSSGTGVGSPLHF
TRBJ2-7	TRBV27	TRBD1	CASSPGTGFEQYF
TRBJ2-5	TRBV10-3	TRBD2	CAISNLAGETQYF
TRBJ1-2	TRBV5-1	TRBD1	CASSLVTGQDYGYTF
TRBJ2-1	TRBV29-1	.	CSGRGGDPNEQFF
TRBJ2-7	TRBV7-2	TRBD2	CASSLVAGSYEQYF
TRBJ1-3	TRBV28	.	CASSSGNRNTIYF
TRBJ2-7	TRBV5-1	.	CASSSGSLRGEQYF
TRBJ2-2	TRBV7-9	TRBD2	CASSFFTGGDGELFF
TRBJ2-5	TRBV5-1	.	CASSRPGVGETQYF
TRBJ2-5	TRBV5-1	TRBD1	CATRTGETQYF
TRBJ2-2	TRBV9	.	CASSVAWGGGKNTGELFF
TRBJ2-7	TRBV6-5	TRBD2	CASSYSTSGRLYEQYF
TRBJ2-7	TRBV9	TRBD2	CASSATPGLAGVDEQYF
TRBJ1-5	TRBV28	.	CASSTMSGLNQPQHF
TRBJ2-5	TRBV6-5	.	CASRAPFSSQETQYF
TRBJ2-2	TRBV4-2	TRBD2	CASSDRTSGDTGELFF
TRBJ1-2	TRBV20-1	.	CTTEDNGYTF
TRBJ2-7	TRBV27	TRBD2	CASSFGTSGYEQYF
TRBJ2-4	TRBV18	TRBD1	CASSPPSQGQNIQYF
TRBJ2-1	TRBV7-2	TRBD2	CASSLDGRVIDRGQFF
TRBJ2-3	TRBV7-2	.	CASSLRLGSGTDTQYF
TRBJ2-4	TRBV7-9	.	CASSSGILKAKNIQYF
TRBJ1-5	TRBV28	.	CASSQKPTGRAGRVSNQPQHF
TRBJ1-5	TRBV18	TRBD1	CASSPGTGDQPQHF
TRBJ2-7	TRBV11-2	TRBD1	CASSPGQGEGYEQYF
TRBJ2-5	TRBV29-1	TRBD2	CSLRTSGSETQYF
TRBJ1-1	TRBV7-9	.	CASSFKGEAFF